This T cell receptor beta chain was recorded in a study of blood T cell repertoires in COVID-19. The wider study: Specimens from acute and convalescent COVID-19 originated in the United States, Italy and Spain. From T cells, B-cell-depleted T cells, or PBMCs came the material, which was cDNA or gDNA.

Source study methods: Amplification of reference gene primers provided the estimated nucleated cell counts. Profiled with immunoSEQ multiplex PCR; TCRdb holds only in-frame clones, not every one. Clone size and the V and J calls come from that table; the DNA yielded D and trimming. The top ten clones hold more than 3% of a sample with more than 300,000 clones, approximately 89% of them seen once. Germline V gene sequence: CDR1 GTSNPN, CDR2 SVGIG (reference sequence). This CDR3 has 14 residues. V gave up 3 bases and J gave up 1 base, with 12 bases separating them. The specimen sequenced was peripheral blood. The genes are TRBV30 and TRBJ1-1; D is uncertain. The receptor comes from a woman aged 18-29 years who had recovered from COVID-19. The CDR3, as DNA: TGTGCCTGGAGGACGCGACTCACGAACACTGAAGCTTTCTTT. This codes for CAWRTRLTNTEAFF.